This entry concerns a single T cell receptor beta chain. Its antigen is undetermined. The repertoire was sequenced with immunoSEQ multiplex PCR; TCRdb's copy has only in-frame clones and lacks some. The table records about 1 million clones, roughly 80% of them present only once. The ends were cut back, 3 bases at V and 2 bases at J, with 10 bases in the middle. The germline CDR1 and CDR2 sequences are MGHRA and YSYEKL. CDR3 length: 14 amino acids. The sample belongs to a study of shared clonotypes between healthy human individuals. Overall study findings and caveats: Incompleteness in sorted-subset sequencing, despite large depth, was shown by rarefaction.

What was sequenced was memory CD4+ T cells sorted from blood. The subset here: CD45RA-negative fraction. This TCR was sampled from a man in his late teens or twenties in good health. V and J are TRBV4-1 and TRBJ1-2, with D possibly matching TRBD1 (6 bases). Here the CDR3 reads CASSHQGINYGYTF. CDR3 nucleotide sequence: TGCGCCAGCAGCCATCAGGGGATAAACTATGGCTACACCTTC.